Listed here are 2 T cell receptor beta chains from one sample, sequenced in a study of cytomegalovirus exposure and HLA in healthy donors. Use of 60 Vbeta and 13 Jbeta primers characterized the PCR. Assay used: immunoSEQ multiplex PCR; TCRdb lists only in-frame clones, some missing. The repertoire holds 75,000 to 95,000 clones, with around 84% as singletons. Sequenced input: PBMCs. The source of these receptors is a young man in good health and CMV-seronegative.

The chain is built from TRBV19 and TRBJ1-1, with D possibly being TRBD1 (5 bases). The CDR3 totals 14 residues. Trimming left V 3 bases short and J 4 bases short, with 12 bases between. Germline V gene lookup returns CDR1 LNHDA and CDR2 SQIVND (reference sequence). CDR3 sequence: CASSIHGGSTEAFF. The CDR3, as DNA: TGTGCCAGTAGTATTCACGGGGGTTCCACTGAAGCTTTCTTT.

This clone was counted a single time. The gene calls are TRBV7-8 and TRBJ2-7, with a possible D match to TRBD1 (6 bases). CDR1 and CDR2 from the germline V gene are SGHVS and FQNEAQ. This CDR3 has 14 residues. The germline V and J ends were trimmed by 0 bases and 2 bases, with 8 bases remaining between them. The CDR3 sequence is CASSLADSTYEQYF. CDR3 DNA: TGTGCCAGCAGCTTAGCGGACAGTACCTACGAGCAGTACTTC.